This TCR beta chain was obtained from a study of monozygotic twins with inflammatory bowel disease. TCRdb reanalyzed the 5' RACE reads and collapses them to one entry per CDR3 protein, without DNA. The listing contains roughly 200,000 distinct CDR3 sequences. Sequencing used blood. The sequence was obtained from a human donor with ulcerative colitis or Crohn's disease, or a healthy co-twin of an affected twin (not recorded which).

CDR3 sequence reads: CASSLGDSRENTF. The rearrangement uses TRBV7-9 and TRBJ1-2; TCRdb's D gene call, TRBD1, goes unchecked for lack of DNA. Germline CDR1 is SEHNR and CDR2 is FQNEAQ (reference sequence). The CDR3 contains 13 residues.